This is a list of T cell receptor beta chains from one sample in a study of OX40 agonist ivuxolimab in advanced cancers. The repertoire was sequenced with immunoSEQ multiplex PCR; TCRdb's copy has only in-frame clones and lacks some. The repertoire consists of 65,000 to 80,000 clones, with about 88% occurring once and the leading ten covering 0.8% to 1%. Sequencing was performed on CD4+ or CD8+ T cells sorted from blood, taken in a trial of the OX40 agonist ivuxolimab. Receptor source: an adult with an advanced solid tumor such as melanoma, head and neck, liver or kidney cancer. The CDR3 runs from the conserved cysteine through the conserved F or W. Fields, in order: V gene, J gene, D gene, CDR3 length, clone size, CDR3 protein, CDR3 DNA. D genes are given only for firm matches. Not all rows give a size; the values are once, few, many and, for expanded clones, a class.

V gene: TRBV7-2; J gene: TRBJ1-2; D gene: NA; CDR3 length: 15; clone size: NA; CDR3 protein: CASSLGTDGGYGYTF; CDR3 DNA: TGTGCCAGCAGCCTAGGGACGGACGGGGGTTATGGCTACACCTTC
V gene: TRBV18; J gene: TRBJ2-7; D gene: NA; CDR3 length: 16; clone size: once; CDR3 protein: CASSPAGLRPEYEQYF; CDR3 DNA: TGTGCCAGCTCACCCGCGGGACTCCGGCCGGAGTACGAGCAGTACTTC
V gene: TRBV5-8; J gene: TRBJ2-1; D gene: NA; CDR3 length: 14; clone size: NA; CDR3 protein: CASSAGTPRNEQFF; CDR3 DNA: TGTGCCAGCAGCGCGGGGACCCCGCGCAATGAGCAGTTCTTC
V gene: TRBV19; J gene: TRBJ1-5; D gene: NA; CDR3 length: 13; clone size: NA; CDR3 protein: CASSLDSNQPQHF; CDR3 DNA: TGTGCCAGTAGTCTGGACAGCAATCAGCCCCAGCATTTT
V gene: TRBV7-2; J gene: TRBJ1-1; D gene: NA; CDR3 length: 15; clone size: NA; CDR3 protein: CASSPDLGGNTEAFF; CDR3 DNA: TGTGCCAGCAGCCCTGACTTGGGGGGGAACACTGAAGCTTTCTTT
V gene: TRBV6-6; J gene: TRBJ2-7; D gene: NA; CDR3 length: 12; clone size: NA; CDR3 protein: CASSYLGGPPRF; CDR3 DNA: TGTGCCAGCAGTTACTTGGGCGGGCCCCCCCGGTTC
V gene: TRBV5-6; J gene: TRBJ1-2; D gene: TRBD1; CDR3 length: 15; clone size: NA; CDR3 protein: CASSINRDRGIGYTF; CDR3 DNA: TGTGCCAGCAGCATTAACCGGGACAGGGGTATAGGCTACACCTTC
V gene: TRBV9; J gene: TRBJ1-4; D gene: NA; CDR3 length: 15; clone size: NA; CDR3 protein: CASSIGTNPNEKLFF; CDR3 DNA: TGTGCCAGCAGCATTGGGACAAATCCGAATGAAAAACTGTTTTTT
V gene: TRBV9; J gene: TRBJ1-2; D gene: NA; CDR3 length: 14; clone size: NA; CDR3 protein: CASSVAPNLGGYTF; CDR3 DNA: TGTGCCAGCAGCGTAGCCCCCAATTTAGGAGGCTACACCTTC
V gene: TRBV6-5; J gene: TRBJ2-5; D gene: TRBD2; CDR3 length: 15; clone size: NA; CDR3 protein: CASSRLAGGLETQYF; CDR3 DNA: TGTGCCAGCAGTAGACTAGCGGGGGGGCTGGAGACCCAGTACTTC
V gene: TRBV7-9; J gene: TRBJ2-7; D gene: NA; CDR3 length: 12; clone size: NA; CDR3 protein: CASSLQAYEQYF; CDR3 DNA: TGTGCCAGCAGCTTACAGGCCTACGAGCAGTACTTC
V gene: TRBV7-2; J gene: TRBJ2-1; D gene: TRBD2; CDR3 length: 16; clone size: NA; CDR3 protein: CASSPRPGTSGNEQFF; CDR3 DNA: TGTGCCAGCAGCCCCCGTCCCGGGACTAGCGGGAATGAGCAGTTCTTC
V gene: TRBV6-1; J gene: TRBJ1-5; D gene: NA; CDR3 length: 14; clone size: NA; CDR3 protein: CASSDREGNQPQHF; CDR3 DNA: TGTGCCAGCAGTGACAGGGAAGGCAATCAGCCCCAGCATTTT
V gene: TRBV6-1; J gene: TRBJ2-7; D gene: NA; CDR3 length: 12; clone size: NA; CDR3 protein: CASSARRASVYF; CDR3 DNA: TGTGCCAGCAGTGCCCGCCGAGCTAGCGTGTACTTC
V gene: TRBV5-1; J gene: TRBJ1-3; D gene: NA; CDR3 length: 16; clone size: NA; CDR3 protein: CASSLAGSSSGNTIYF; CDR3 DNA: TGCGCCAGCAGCTTGGCGGGGTCATCCTCTGGAAACACCATATATTTT
V gene: TRBV13; J gene: TRBJ2-7; D gene: NA; CDR3 length: 15; clone size: NA; CDR3 protein: CASSLRGGLTYEQYF; CDR3 DNA: TGTGCCAGCAGCTTACGCGGCGGCCTGACCTACGAGCAGTACTTC
V gene: TRBV11-3; J gene: TRBJ1-2; D gene: NA; CDR3 length: 15; clone size: NA; CDR3 protein: CASSYPDSGNYGYTF; CDR3 DNA: TGTGCCAGCAGCTACCCGGACAGCGGCAACTATGGCTACACCTTC
V gene: TRBV5-1; J gene: TRBJ2-7; D gene: NA; CDR3 length: 14; clone size: NA; CDR3 protein: CASSPAIGTYEQYF; CDR3 DNA: TGCGCCAGCAGCCCCGCGATCGGGACCTACGAGCAGTACTTC
V gene: TRBV7-3; J gene: TRBJ2-5; D gene: NA; CDR3 length: 14; clone size: NA; CDR3 protein: CASSPSMTGETQYF; CDR3 DNA: TGTGCCAGCAGCCCGAGTATGACTGGCGAGACCCAGTACTTC
V gene: TRBV7-2; J gene: TRBJ1-4; D gene: NA; CDR3 length: 14; clone size: NA; CDR3 protein: CASSLTRADEKLFF; CDR3 DNA: TGTGCCAGCAGCTTAACCAGGGCAGACGAAAAACTGTTTTTT
V gene: TRBV4-1; J gene: TRBJ1-4; D gene: NA; CDR3 length: 12; clone size: NA; CDR3 protein: CASSRGREKLFF; CDR3 DNA: TGCGCCAGCAGTAGGGGGAGGGAAAAACTGTTTTTT
V gene: TRBV5-1; J gene: TRBJ2-7; D gene: NA; CDR3 length: 15; clone size: NA; CDR3 protein: CASSFLAETGYEQYF; CDR3 DNA: TGCGCCAGCAGCTTTCTAGCAGAAACGGGCTACGAGCAGTACTTC
V gene: TRBV7-2; J gene: TRBJ1-1; D gene: NA; CDR3 length: 14; clone size: NA; CDR3 protein: CASRSRTLNTEAFF; CDR3 DNA: TGTGCCAGCAGGAGCCGGACGCTGAACACTGAAGCTTTCTTT
V gene: TRBV30; J gene: TRBJ1-6; D gene: NA; CDR3 length: 12; clone size: once; CDR3 protein: CAWSVLDQSLHF; CDR3 DNA: TGTGCCTGGAGTGTACTCGATCAATCCCTCCACTTT
V gene: TRBV18; J gene: TRBJ1-2; D gene: NA; CDR3 length: 14; clone size: NA; CDR3 protein: CASSPLQANYGYTF; CDR3 DNA: TGTGCCAGCTCACCACTCCAGGCTAACTATGGCTACACCTTC
V gene: TRBV5-1; J gene: TRBJ1-3; D gene: TRBD1; CDR3 length: 16; clone size: NA; CDR3 protein: CASSATTGGSGNTIYF; CDR3 DNA: TGCGCCAGCAGCGCTACGACAGGGGGCTCTGGAAACACCATATATTTT
V gene: TRBV11-2; J gene: TRBJ1-1; D gene: TRBD1; CDR3 length: 14; clone size: NA; CDR3 protein: CASRQQGALAEAFF; CDR3 DNA: TGTGCCAGCAGGCAACAGGGGGCTCTGGCTGAAGCTTTCTTT
V gene: TRBV5-1; J gene: TRBJ2-1; D gene: NA; CDR3 length: 15; clone size: NA; CDR3 protein: CASSLGGSPYNEQFF; CDR3 DNA: TGCGCCAGCAGCTTGGGGGGTAGTCCTTATAATGAGCAGTTCTTC
V gene: TRBV7-2; J gene: TRBJ2-1; D gene: TRBD2; CDR3 length: 14; clone size: once; CDR3 protein: CASSLGGLVNEQFF; CDR3 DNA: TGTGCCAGCAGCTTAGGAGGACTAGTGAATGAGCAGTTCTTC
V gene: TRBV6-1; J gene: TRBJ1-4; D gene: NA; CDR3 length: 13; clone size: NA; CDR3 protein: CATLHGWDGKLFF; CDR3 DNA: TGTGCCACCCTACACGGGTGGGATGGAAAACTGTTTTTT
V gene: TRBV6-1; J gene: TRBJ2-7; D gene: TRBD1; CDR3 length: 13; clone size: once; CDR3 protein: CASRKGQASEQYF; CDR3 DNA: TGTGCCAGCAGAAAGGGACAGGCCTCCGAGCAGTACTTC
V gene: TRBV30; J gene: TRBJ2-2; D gene: TRBD1; CDR3 length: 14; clone size: NA; CDR3 protein: CAWKKGALTGELFF; CDR3 DNA: TGTGCCTGGAAAAAGGGGGCTCTGACCGGGGAGCTGTTTTTT
V gene: TRBV5-4; J gene: TRBJ1-1; D gene: NA; CDR3 length: 14; clone size: NA; CDR3 protein: CATNAFGGNTEAFF; CDR3 DNA: TGTGCCACCAACGCATTTGGGGGGAACACTGAAGCTTTCTTT
V gene: TRBV30; J gene: TRBJ1-4; D gene: TRBD1; CDR3 length: 14; clone size: NA; CDR3 protein: CAWRQRQGGEKLFF; CDR3 DNA: TGTGCCTGGCGACAAAGACAGGGCGGTGAAAAACTGTTTTTT
V gene: TRBV7-3; J gene: TRBJ2-1; D gene: TRBD2; CDR3 length: 15; clone size: NA; CDR3 protein: CASSGSGVSYNEQFF; CDR3 DNA: TGTGCCAGCAGCGGAAGCGGGGTCTCCTACAATGAGCAGTTCTTC
V gene: TRBV18; J gene: TRBJ2-1; D gene: TRBD2; CDR3 length: 20; clone size: NA; CDR3 protein: CASSPRPSGGSRGVFNEQFF; CDR3 DNA: TGTGCCAGCTCACCACGGCCTAGCGGGGGCTCGCGGGGTGTCTTCAATGAGCAGTTCTTC
V gene: TRBV7-2; J gene: TRBJ2-2; D gene: TRBD2; CDR3 length: 16; clone size: NA; CDR3 protein: CASTKGLAGITGELFF; CDR3 DNA: TGTGCCAGCACGAAAGGACTAGCGGGAATCACCGGGGAGCTGTTTTTT